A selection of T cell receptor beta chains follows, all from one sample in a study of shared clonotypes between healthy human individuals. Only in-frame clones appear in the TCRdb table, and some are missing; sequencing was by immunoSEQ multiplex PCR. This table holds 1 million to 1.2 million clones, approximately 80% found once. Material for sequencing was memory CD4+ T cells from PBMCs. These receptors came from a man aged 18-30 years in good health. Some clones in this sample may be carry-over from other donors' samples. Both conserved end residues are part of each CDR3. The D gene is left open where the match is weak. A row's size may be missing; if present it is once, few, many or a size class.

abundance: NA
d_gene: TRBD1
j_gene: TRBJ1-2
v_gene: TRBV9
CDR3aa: CASSVQDRSGYTF
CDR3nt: TGTGCCAGCAGCGTACAGGACAGGTCTGGCTACACCTTC

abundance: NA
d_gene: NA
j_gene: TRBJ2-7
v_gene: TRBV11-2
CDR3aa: CASSSLVLGGEQYF
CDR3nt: TGTGCCAGCAGCTCCTTGGTCCTCGGGGGCGAGCAGTACTTC

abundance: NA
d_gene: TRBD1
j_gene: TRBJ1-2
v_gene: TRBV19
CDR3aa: CASSIGQGARYGYTF
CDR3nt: TGTGCCAGTAGTATTGGACAGGGGGCTAGATATGGCTACACCTTC

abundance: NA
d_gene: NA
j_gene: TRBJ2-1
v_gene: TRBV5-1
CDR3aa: CASSLGPTYNEQFF
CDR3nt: TGCGCCAGCAGCTTGGGCCCGACCTACAATGAGCAGTTCTTC

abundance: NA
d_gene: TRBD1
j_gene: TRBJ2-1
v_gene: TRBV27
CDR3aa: CASSLPGSARTGGQGEQFF
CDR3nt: TGTGCCAGCAGTTTACCGGGGAGTGCTAGGACAGGGGGCCAGGGTGAGCAGTTCTTC

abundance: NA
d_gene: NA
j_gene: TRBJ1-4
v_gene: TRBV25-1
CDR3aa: CASSLRGTNEKLFF
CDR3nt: TGTGCCAGCAGTCTCAGGGGCACTAATGAAAAACTGTTTTTT

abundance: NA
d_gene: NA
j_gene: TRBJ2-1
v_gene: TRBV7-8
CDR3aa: CASSPVLSTGLNEQFF
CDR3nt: TGTGCCAGCAGCCCGGTTTTGTCGACGGGCCTCAATGAGCAGTTCTTC

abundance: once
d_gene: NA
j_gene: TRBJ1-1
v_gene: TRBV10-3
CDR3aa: CAISEYPLSDTEAFF
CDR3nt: TGTGCCATCAGTGAGTACCCGCTGAGCGACACTGAAGCTTTCTTT

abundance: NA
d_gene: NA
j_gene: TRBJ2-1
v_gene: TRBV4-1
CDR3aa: CASSSPVGLNEQFF
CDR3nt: TGCGCCAGCAGCTCCCCCGTGGGTCTTAATGAGCAGTTCTTC

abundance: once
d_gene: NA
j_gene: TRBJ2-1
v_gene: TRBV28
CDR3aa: CASSLSRVFNEQFF
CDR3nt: TGTGCCAGCAGTTTAAGCAGGGTGTTCAATGAGCAGTTCTTC

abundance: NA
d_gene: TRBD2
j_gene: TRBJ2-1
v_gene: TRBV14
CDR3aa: CASSRGLPGNEQFF
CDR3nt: TGTGCCAGCAGCCGGGGACTACCTGGTAATGAGCAGTTCTTC